Here is one T cell receptor beta chain with its context. This clone was picked up one time. What this receptor recognizes is not known. No clone much larger than this one lies a single base away; base qualities are absent. Each collaborating institution followed its own protocols to collect whole blood in K2EDTA tubes. For TCRbeta analysis, collaborator samples were shipped as frozen whole blood, as isolated PBMCs, or as DNA extracted from either sample type. A distance of 11 bases separates the germline ends of V and J, which lose 1 base and 3 bases respectively. Inclusive of the bounding cysteine and phenylalanine, the CDR3 is 15 residues long. This entry keeps only the CDR3 DNA: 45 bases, framed from base 1. From the germline V gene, CDR1 is MDHEN and CDR2 is SYDVKM. TCRbeta CDR3 regions were amplified from genomic DNA using the immunoSEQ Assay, a bias-controlled multiplex PCR. Concerning the study's data processing: The number of nucleated cells in each sample was estimated by amplification of reference gene primers within the assay. To quantify the absolute abundance of each unique TCRbeta CDR3 rearrangement, sequence reads were collapsed and filtered. For each sample, productive Simpson clonality was calculated as the square root of Simpson's diversity index over productive rearrangements. TCRdb retrieved this table from immuneACCESS and kept in-frame rearrangements only. Not all clones are present; in checked studies, unresolved V genes account for under half, and no reason is known for the remainder. V, J and clone size reflect that table, while D and trimming were determined from the DNA. The sample contains fewer than 300,000 clones, around three quarters of them found a single time. The ten largest clones add up to 2.5% to 4% of the sample.

This specimen comes from a study of blood T cell repertoires in COVID-19 (dated by TCRdb to the early 2020s). A note on the overall study: Samples from collaborators originated in the United States, Italy and Spain and spanned both the acute and convalescent phases of COVID-19. Where HLA class I and class II types were available, the types were taken from metadata supplied by the sample provider, not from assay-based typing. The repertoires were released in a freely available public database intended as a resource for research on the immune response to SARS-CoV-2. The material from the prospective study consisted of cDNA or gDNA derived from T cells, B-cell-depleted T cells, or PBMCs. The samples were drawn from the first 160 participants of the ongoing ImmuneRACE study and from 1,254 subjects provided by 6 global collaborators. The sample metadata nearly always contained a de-identified subject ID, COVID-19 status, age in years and sex. Subjects who had been exposed to COVID-19, were actively infected with it, or had recovered from it provided the deeply sampled blood TCRbeta repertoires that made up the dataset. What the study reported, not specific to this receptor: The quantity of clinical and demographic metadata differed by source and by participant and was supplied without curation.

The chain joins TRBV28 to TRBJ2-3, and TRBD2 may be the D gene, going by 6 matching bases. The TCR comes from a woman of 80 years or more with acute or convalescent COVID-19. Sequencing used peripheral blood. The DNA reads as follows: TGTGCCAGCAGTTTATACGGGAGTGGTACAGATACGCAGTATTTT. It specifies CASSLYGSGTDTQYF. Joined to the reference TRBV28 and TRBJ2-3 proteins, this CDR3 gives the full variable domain: DVKVTQSSRYLVKRTGEKVFLECVQDMDHENMFWYRQDPGLGLRLIYFSYDVKMKEKGDIPEGYSVSREKKERFSLILESASTNQTSMYLCASSLYGSGTDTQYFGPGTRLTVL.